This T cell receptor beta chain was recorded in a study of T cell repertoires in cytomegalovirus infection. Study-wide context: A matching HLA type, together with CMV infection, was signaled by public TCR beta signatures. General observations from the study: Identification of carriers of CMV plus the relevant HLA was achieved through cumulative public TCR beta family frequency.

In this sample, this clonotype turned up a few times. Its antigen is still unknown. TCRdb redid the calling of the reads with MiXCR, one entry per CDR3 protein. The table lists 650,000 to 900,000 distinct CDR3 sequences, 25% to 30% of them singletons, with about 12% in the top ten. The CDR3 runs 14 residues. J was trimmed by 0 bases and V by 4 bases; bases with no gene match: 1. Germline CDR1 is SEHNR and CDR2 is FQNEAQ (reference sequence). The specimen comprised cultured CD8+ T cells from PBMCs, sampled from culture after CMV antigen stimulation. This receptor was obtained from a human donor in good health (CMV status not recorded). Some clones in this sample may be carry-over from other donors' samples. The chain links TRBV7-9 to TRBJ2-3; 7 nucleotides align to TRBD2. CDR3 protein: CASSWDYSTDTQYF. In nucleotides, the CDR3 is TGTGCCAGCAGCTGGGACTACAGCACAGATACGCAGTATTTT.